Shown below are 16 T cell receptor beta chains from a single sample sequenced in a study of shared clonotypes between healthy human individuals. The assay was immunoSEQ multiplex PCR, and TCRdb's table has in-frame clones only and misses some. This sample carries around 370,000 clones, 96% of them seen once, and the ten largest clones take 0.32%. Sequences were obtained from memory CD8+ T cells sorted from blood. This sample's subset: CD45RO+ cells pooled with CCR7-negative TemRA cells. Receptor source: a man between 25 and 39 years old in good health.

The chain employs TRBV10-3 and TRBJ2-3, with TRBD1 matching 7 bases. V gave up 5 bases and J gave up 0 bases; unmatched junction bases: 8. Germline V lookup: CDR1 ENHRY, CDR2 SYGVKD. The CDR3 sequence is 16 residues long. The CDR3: CAISPGTVTSTDTQYF. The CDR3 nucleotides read TGTGCCATCAGTCCCGGGACAGTAACTAGCACAGATACGCAGTATTTT.

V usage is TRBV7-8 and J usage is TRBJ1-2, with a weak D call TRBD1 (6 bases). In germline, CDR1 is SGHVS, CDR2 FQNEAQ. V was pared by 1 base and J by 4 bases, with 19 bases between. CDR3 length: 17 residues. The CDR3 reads CASSLEFSVDSLYGYTF. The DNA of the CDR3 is TGTGCCAGCAGCTTAGAGTTTAGTGTGGACAGCCTCTATGGCTACACCTTC.

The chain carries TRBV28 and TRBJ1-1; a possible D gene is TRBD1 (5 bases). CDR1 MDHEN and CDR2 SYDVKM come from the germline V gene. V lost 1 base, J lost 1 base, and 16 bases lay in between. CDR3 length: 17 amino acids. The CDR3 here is CASSLSGWGGENTEAFF. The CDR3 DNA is TGTGCCAGCAGTTTATCCGGGTGGGGAGGGGAGAACACTGAAGCTTTCTTT.

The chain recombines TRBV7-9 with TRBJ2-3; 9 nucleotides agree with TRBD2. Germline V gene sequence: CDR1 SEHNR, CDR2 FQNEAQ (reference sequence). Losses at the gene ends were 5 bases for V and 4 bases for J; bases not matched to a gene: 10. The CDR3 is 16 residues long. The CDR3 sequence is CASSILAGMGADTQYF. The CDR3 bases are TGTGCCAGCAGCATCCTAGCGGGAATGGGGGCAGATACGCAGTATTTT.

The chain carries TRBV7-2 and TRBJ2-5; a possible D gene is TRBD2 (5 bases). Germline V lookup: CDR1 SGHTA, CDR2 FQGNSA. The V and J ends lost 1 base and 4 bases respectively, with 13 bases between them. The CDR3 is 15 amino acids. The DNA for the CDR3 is TGTGCCAGCAGCTTAGTCAGGTCGGGGAGAGAGACCCAGTACTTC. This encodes CASSLVRSGRETQYF. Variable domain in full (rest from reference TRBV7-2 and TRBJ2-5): GAGVSQSPSNKVTEKGKDVELRCDPISGHTALYWYRQSLGQGLEFLIYFQGNSAPDKSGLPSDRFSAERTGGSVSTLTIQRTQQEDSAVYLCASSLVRSGRETQYFGPGTRLLVL.

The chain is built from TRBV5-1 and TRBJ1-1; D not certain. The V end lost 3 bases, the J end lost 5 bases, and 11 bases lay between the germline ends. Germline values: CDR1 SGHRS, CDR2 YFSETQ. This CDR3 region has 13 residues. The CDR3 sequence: CASSSAGRTEAFF. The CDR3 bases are TGCGCCAGCAGCTCGGCGGGGAGGACTGAAGCTTTCTTT.

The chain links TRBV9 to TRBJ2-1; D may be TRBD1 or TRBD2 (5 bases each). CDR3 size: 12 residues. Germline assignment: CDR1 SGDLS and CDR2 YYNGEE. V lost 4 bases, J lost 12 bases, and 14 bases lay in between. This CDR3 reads CASSLPRGRQFF. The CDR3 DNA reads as TGTGCCAGCAGCCTGCCGAGGGGTAGGCAGTTCTTC. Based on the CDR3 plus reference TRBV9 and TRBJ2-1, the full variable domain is DSGVTQTPKHLITATGQRVTLRCSPRSGDLSVYWYQQSLDQGLQFLIQYYNGEERAKGNILERFSAQQFPDLHSELNLSSLELGDSALYFCASSLPRGRQFFGPGTRLTVL.

The CDR3 nucleotides are TGCGCCAGCAGCTTGGGGGTCGGGGGATTTCCGTCTATCGGGCTCGGTAGTGAGCAGTTCTTC. The encoded protein is CASSLGVGGFPSIGLGSEQFF. The chain uses TRBV5-1 and TRBJ2-1; maybe TRBD2 (6 bases). The CDR3 sequence is 21 residues long. Per germline, CDR1 SGHRS and CDR2 YFSETQ. V was clipped by 0 bases and J by 9 bases, with 34 bases between them.

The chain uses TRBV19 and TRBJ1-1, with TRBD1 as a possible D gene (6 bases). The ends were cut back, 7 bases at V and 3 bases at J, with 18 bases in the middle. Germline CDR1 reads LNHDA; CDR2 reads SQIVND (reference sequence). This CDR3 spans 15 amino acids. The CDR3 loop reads CASTKGGLRDTEAFF. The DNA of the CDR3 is TGTGCCAGTACCAAAGGGGGTTTAAGGGACACTGAAGCTTTCTTT.

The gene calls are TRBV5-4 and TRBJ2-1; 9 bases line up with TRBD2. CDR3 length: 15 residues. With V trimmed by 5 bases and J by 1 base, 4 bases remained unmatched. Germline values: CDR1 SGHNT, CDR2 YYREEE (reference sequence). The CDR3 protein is CASSPTSGSYNEQFF. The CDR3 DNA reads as TGTGCCAGCAGTCCAACTAGCGGGTCCTACAATGAGCAGTTCTTC.

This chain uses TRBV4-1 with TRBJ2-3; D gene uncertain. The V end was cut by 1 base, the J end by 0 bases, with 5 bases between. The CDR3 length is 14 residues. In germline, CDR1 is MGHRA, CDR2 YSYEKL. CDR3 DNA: TGCGCCAGCAGCCAAGCTGGCAGCACAGATACGCAGTATTTT. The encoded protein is CASSQAGSTDTQYF.

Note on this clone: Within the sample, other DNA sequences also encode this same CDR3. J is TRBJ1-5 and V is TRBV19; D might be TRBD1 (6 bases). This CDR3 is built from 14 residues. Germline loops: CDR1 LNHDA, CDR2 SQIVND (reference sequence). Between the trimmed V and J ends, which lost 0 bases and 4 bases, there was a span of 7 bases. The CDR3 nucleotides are TGTGCCAGTAGTATAGATAGGGGGAATCAGCCCCAGCATTTT. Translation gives CASSIDRGNQPQHF.

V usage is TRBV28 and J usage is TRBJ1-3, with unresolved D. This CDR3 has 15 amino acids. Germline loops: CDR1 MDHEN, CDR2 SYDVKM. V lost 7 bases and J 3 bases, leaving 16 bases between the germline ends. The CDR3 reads CASTFRGYYGNTIYF. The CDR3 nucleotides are TGTGCCAGCACCTTTAGAGGGTATTATGGAAACACCATATATTTT.

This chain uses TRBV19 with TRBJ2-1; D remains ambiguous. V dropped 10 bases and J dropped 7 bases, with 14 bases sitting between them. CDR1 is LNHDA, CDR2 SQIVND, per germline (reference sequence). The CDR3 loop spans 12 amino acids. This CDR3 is CATQTYLNEQFF. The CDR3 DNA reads TGTGCCACACAGACGTACCTTAATGAGCAGTTCTTC.

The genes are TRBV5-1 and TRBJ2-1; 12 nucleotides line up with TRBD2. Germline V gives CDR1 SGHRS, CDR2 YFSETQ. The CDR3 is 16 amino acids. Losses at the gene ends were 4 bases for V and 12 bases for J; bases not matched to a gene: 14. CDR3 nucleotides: TGCGCCAGCAGCAATCTAGCGGGAGGGCCTTCTGCGTTGCAGTTCTTC. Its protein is CASSNLAGGPSALQFF.

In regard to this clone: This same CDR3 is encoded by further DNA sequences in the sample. For the CDR3, the DNA is TGTGCCAGCAGCCCGAGCTCCTACAATGAGCAGTTCTTC. Residues: CASSPSSYNEQFF. The genes are TRBV4-2 and TRBJ2-1; no firm D call. The CDR3 is 13 amino acids. The V gene's germline CDR1 is LGHNA and CDR2 YNFKEQ. V was cut by 4 bases and J by 0 bases, with 4 bases left in between.